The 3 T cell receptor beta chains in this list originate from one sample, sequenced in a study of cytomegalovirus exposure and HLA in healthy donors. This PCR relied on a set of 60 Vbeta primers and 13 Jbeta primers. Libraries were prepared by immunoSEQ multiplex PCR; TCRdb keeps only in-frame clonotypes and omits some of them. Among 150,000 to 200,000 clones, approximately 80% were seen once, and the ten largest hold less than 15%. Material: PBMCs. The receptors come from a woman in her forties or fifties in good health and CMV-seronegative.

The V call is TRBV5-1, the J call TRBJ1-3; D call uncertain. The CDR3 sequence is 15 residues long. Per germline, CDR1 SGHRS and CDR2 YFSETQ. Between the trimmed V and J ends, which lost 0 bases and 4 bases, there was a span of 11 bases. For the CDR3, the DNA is TGCGCCAGCAGCTTGGGCAGGCCGTCAGGAAACACCATATATTTT. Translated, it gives CASSLGRPSGNTIYF.

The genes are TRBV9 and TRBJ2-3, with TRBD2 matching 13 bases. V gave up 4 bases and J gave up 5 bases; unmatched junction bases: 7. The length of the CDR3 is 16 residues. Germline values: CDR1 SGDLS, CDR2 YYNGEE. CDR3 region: CASSPPGLAGQDTQYF. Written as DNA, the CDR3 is TGTGCCAGCAGCCCGCCGGGACTAGCGGGACAAGATACGCAGTATTTT.

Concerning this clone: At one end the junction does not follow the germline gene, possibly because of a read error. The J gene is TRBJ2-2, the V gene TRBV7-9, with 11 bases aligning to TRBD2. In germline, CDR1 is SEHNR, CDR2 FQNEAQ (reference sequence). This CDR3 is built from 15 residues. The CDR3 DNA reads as TGTTCCAGCAGCTTAACTAGCGGGAGCACCGGGGAGCTGTTTTTT. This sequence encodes CSSSLTSGSTGELFF. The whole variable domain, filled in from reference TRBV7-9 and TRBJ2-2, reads DTGVSQNPRHKITKRGQNVTFRCDPISEHNRLYWYRQTLGQGPEFLTYFQNEAQLEKSRLLSDRFSAERPKGSFSTLEIQRTEQGDSAMYLCSSSLTSGSTGELFFGEGSRLTVL.